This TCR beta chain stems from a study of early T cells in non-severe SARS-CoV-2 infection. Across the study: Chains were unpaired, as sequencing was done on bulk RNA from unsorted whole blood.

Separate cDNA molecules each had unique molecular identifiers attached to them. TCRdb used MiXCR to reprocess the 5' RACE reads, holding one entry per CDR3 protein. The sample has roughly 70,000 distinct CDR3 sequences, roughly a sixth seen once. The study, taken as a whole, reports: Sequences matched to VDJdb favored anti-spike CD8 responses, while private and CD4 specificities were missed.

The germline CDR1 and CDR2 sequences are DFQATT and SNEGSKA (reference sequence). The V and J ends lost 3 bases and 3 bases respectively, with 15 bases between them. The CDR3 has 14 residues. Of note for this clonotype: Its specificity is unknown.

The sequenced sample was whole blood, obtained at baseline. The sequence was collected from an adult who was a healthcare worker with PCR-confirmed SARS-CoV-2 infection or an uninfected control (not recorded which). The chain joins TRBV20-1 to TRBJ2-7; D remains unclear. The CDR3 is CSASPSGPNYEQYF. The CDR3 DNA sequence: TGCAGTGCTAGCCCCTCCGGACCCAACTACGAGCAGTACTTC.